A selection of T cell receptor beta chains follows, all from one sample in a study of blood T cell repertoires in COVID-19. The table came from immunoSEQ multiplex PCR; TCRdb's copy has only in-frame clones and leaves some out. The top ten clones hold 9.1% of a sample with about 160,000 clones, over 70% of them seen once. Sample: peripheral blood. Every receptor here comes from an elderly woman with active or convalescent COVID-19. The CDR3 runs from the conserved cysteine through the conserved F or W. Each record gives: V gene, J gene, CDR3 length, D gene, clone size, CDR3 DNA, CDR3 protein. D genes are given only for firm matches. Not all rows give a size; the values are once, few, many and, for expanded clones, a class.

TRBV10-3	TRBJ2-1	14	TRBD2	NA	TGTGCCATCAAGGGACTAGCGGTTTACAATGAGCAGTTCTTC	CAIKGLAVYNEQFF
TRBV18	TRBJ1-1	13	TRBD1	NA	TGTGCCAGCTCACCGGGACAGGGGACTGAAGCTTTCTTT	CASSPGQGTEAFF
TRBV10-1	TRBJ1-2	13	NA	few	TGCGCCAGCAGTGAACGAAGGGAGGGTGGCTACACCTTC	CASSERREGGYTF
TRBV10-1	TRBJ1-3	13	NA	NA	TGCGCCAGCAGTACCGTTCAGGGAAACACCATATATTTT	CASSTVQGNTIYF
TRBV5-1	TRBJ2-4	16	NA	NA	TGCGCCAGCAGCCCCGGGACTTTAAGATGGGAAAACATTCAGTACTTC	CASSPGTLRWENIQYF
TRBV6-5	TRBJ1-1	14	NA	NA	TGTGCCAGCAGTTCACAGGTTTGGAACACTGAAGCTTTCTTT	CASSSQVWNTEAFF
TRBV6-5	TRBJ1-6	16	TRBD1	NA	TGTGCCAGCAGTTACGGGACAGGGTCCTATAATTCACCCCTCCACTTT	CASSYGTGSYNSPLHF
TRBV27	TRBJ2-3	16	TRBD2	NA	TGTGCCAGCAACCCTAGCGGGGGGACTCCCACAGATACGCAGTATTTT	CASNPSGGTPTDTQYF
TRBV6-1	TRBJ2-7	14	TRBD1	NA	TGTGCCAGCAGTGAGGGGACAGGGTCCTACGAGCAGTACTTC	CASSEGTGSYEQYF
TRBV29-1	TRBJ2-7	15	NA	NA	TGCAGCGTTGACTCCTGGGCAGGGGGGTCCTACGAGCAGTACTTC	CSVDSWAGGSYEQYF
TRBV6-5	TRBJ2-5	13	NA	NA	TGTGCCAGCAGTTACGGCGGGCAAGAGACCCAGTACTTC	CASSYGGQETQYF
TRBV10-3	TRBJ2-2	16	NA	NA	TGTGCCATCAGTTCTCCACGGGTTCAGGGCCACGGGGAGCTGTTTTTT	CAISSPRVQGHGELFF
TRBV18	TRBJ1-2	15	NA	NA	TGTGCCAGCTCACCACCCCCCGGGACTCCCGGGCGATTCCACTTC	CASSPPPGTPGRFHF
TRBV5-1	TRBJ1-1	11	NA	once	TGCGCCAGCGCCCGGGACACTGAAGCTTTCTTT	CASARDTEAFF
TRBV5-1	TRBJ2-1	14	TRBD2	NA	TGCGCCAGCCAACTAGCGGGGGGGCCCGATGAGCAGTTCTTC	CASQLAGGPDEQFF
TRBV5-1	TRBJ2-5	13	TRBD2	NA	TGCGCCACCTCAACGGGGAGGGGAGAGACCCAGTACTTC	CATSTGRGETQYF
TRBV10-3	TRBJ2-7	13	NA	NA	TGTGCCATCAGTGAATCCGCGGCCTACGAGCAGTACTTC	CAISESAAYEQYF
TRBV6-5	TRBJ2-3	15	TRBD2	NA	TGTGCCAGCAGTCCTAGGCGGGGGGGCACAGATACGCAGTATTTT	CASSPRRGGTDTQYF
TRBV3-1/TRBV3-2	TRBJ1-3	17	TRBD1	NA	TGTGCCAGCAGTCGCACGGGACAGGCTTCCTCTGGAAACACCATATATTTT	CASSRTGQASSGNTIYF
TRBV29-1	TRBJ1-2	13	TRBD1	once	TGCAGCGTTGAGGGACAGGGGGCAGGTGGCTACACCTTC	CSVEGQGAGGYTF
TRBV29-1	TRBJ2-7	16	NA	NA	TGCAGCGGCCTTGGCAGGGGAGAAGGTGGATCCTACGAGCAGTACTTC	CSGLGRGEGGSYEQYF
TRBV7-6	TRBJ1-3	17	NA	NA	TGTGCCAGCAGCTTAGCAAGTGGAGCGACCTCTGGAAACACCATATATTTT	CASSLASGATSGNTIYF
TRBV7-2	TRBJ2-7	11	NA	NA	TGTGCCAGCAGCTTCTATTACGAGCAGTACTTC	CASSFYYEQYF
TRBV21-1	TRBJ1-1	13	NA	NA	TGTGCCAGCAGCATGGGGCTGAACACTGAAGCTTTCTTT	CASSMGLNTEAFF
TRBV19	TRBJ2-2	17	NA	NA	TGTGCCAGTAGTAAACAGCGGTTTGGGGATGGCACCGGGGAGCTGTTTTTT	CASSKQRFGDGTGELFF
TRBV9	TRBJ1-4	16	NA	NA	TGTGCCAGCAGCGTAGGCCATCGGGGTTCCTACGAAAAACTGTTTTTT	CASSVGHRGSYEKLFF
TRBV29-1	TRBJ2-5	14	TRBD2	few	TGCAGCGTTGAAGATGCGGGGGTTGAAAAGACCCAGTACTTC	CSVEDAGVEKTQYF
TRBV3-1/TRBV3-2	TRBJ1-1	14	TRBD1	NA	TGTGCCAGCAGTCGACAGGGTGGGGGGACTGAAGCTTTCTTT	CASSRQGGGTEAFF
TRBV11-3	TRBJ1-1	17	TRBD1	once	TGTGCCAGTAGCTTAGGGGCTGGGACAGGTAGGAACACTGAAGCTTTCTTT	CASSLGAGTGRNTEAFF
TRBV28	TRBJ2-1	14	NA	NA	TGTGCCAGCATCAAAGGGGGATCCTACAATGAGCAGTTCTTC	CASIKGGSYNEQFF
TRBV6-5	TRBJ1-5	15	NA	NA	TGTGCCAGCAGCTCCCGGGGGGCAGCTAATCAGCCCCAGCATTTT	CASSSRGAANQPQHF
TRBV7-6	TRBJ1-6	17	NA	few	TGTGCCAGCAGCTTAGCAGGGAGTCAGTCCTATAATTCACCCCTCCACTTT	CASSLAGSQSYNSPLHF
TRBV29-1	TRBJ1-5	12	NA	few	TGCAGCGTTGTGGTCGGGGGTCAGCCCCAGCATTTT	CSVVVGGQPQHF
TRBV19	TRBJ1-1	11	NA	NA	TGTGCCAGTAGAAGGAGCACTGAAGCTTTCTTT	CASRRSTEAFF
TRBV5-4	TRBJ2-2	17	TRBD1	NA	TGTGCCAGCAGCTTGGTATTTGGACAGGGCATAGCCGGGGAGCTGTTTTTT	CASSLVFGQGIAGELFF
TRBV11-2	TRBJ1-3	12	NA	NA	TGTGCCAGCTCGAGGAGGGGAAACACCATATATTTT	CASSRRGNTIYF
TRBV24-1	TRBJ2-5	11	NA	NA	TGTGCCACCAGTGTAAAAGAGACCCAGTACTTC	CATSVKETQYF
TRBV4-3	TRBJ2-7	13	NA	NA	TGCGCCAGCAGCCAAGGGGGGCTCTACGAGCAGTACTTC	CASSQGGLYEQYF
TRBV6-5	TRBJ1-2	13	NA	NA	TGTGCCAGCAGCCCGGACAGCCTCTATGGCTACACCTTC	CASSPDSLYGYTF
TRBV19	TRBJ1-5	15	NA	NA	TGTGCCAGTAGTATAGATCTGTATTTTATTGTGCCCCAGCATTTT	CASSIDLYFIVPQHF
TRBV7-8	TRBJ1-2	13	NA	few	TGTGCCAGCAGCTTACATGCGGCCTATGGCTACACCTTC	CASSLHAAYGYTF
TRBV6-1	TRBJ1-3	16	NA	NA	TGTGCCAGCAGTGAAAGATGGGCTTTCACTGGAAACACCATATATTTT	CASSERWAFTGNTIYF
TRBV2	TRBJ1-3	15	NA	NA	TGTGCCAGCAGGGACGGACAGACCTCTGGAAACACCATATATTTT	CASRDGQTSGNTIYF
TRBV4-3	TRBJ2-6	18	NA	once	TGCGCCAGCAGCCAAGAGTTCCGGTTACTCTCTGGGGCCAACGTCCTGACTTTC	CASSQEFRLLSGANVLTF
TRBV2	TRBJ1-1	13	NA	NA	TGTGCCAGCAGTCCCAGGGGTTACACTGAAGCTTTCTTT	CASSPRGYTEAFF
TRBV15	TRBJ1-3	17	NA	NA	TGTGCCACCAGCAGAGTTCGCGGACAGAGCTCTGGAAACACCATATATTTT	CATSRVRGQSSGNTIYF
TRBV7-2	TRBJ1-4	15	TRBD1	NA	TGTGCCAGCAGCCACGACAGGGGGCGGGGCGAAAAACTGTTTTTT	CASSHDRGRGEKLFF
TRBV9	TRBJ2-1	15	TRBD1	NA	TGTGCCAGCAGCGTAGTGGGACAGGGGCCCAATGAGCAGTTCTTC	CASSVVGQGPNEQFF
TRBV28	TRBJ1-1	14	NA	NA	TGTGCCAGCAGTTTAGGGCAGGGGAACACTGAAGCTTTCTTT	CASSLGQGNTEAFF
TRBV7-9	TRBJ2-7	14	TRBD1	NA	TGTGCCAGCAGCCCCCGGACAGGGGGGTACGAGCAGTACTTC	CASSPRTGGYEQYF
TRBV3-1/TRBV3-2	TRBJ1-3	16	NA	NA	TGTGCCAGCAGCCAAGGATCGGAGGGCCCTGGAAACACCATATATTTT	CASSQGSEGPGNTIYF
TRBV5-1	TRBJ2-1	15	TRBD1	once	TGCGCCAGCAGACGGACAGGGGACGGCTACAATGAGCAGTTCTTC	CASRRTGDGYNEQFF
TRBV7-2	TRBJ2-3	15	NA	NA	TGTGCCAGCAGACCCACATCGACTAGCACAGATACGCAGTATTTT	CASRPTSTSTDTQYF
TRBV18	TRBJ1-4	13	NA	NA	TGTGCCAGCTCACCAGGGGGAGGTGAAAAACTGTTTTTT	CASSPGGGEKLFF
TRBV7-7	TRBJ2-3	15	NA	NA	TGTGCTAGCAGCTTCGAGGGGGGGCCGGGAGATACGCAGTATTTT	CASSFEGGPGDTQYF
TRBV29-1	TRBJ2-7	11	NA	NA	TGCAGCGTTGAACTCGGTAGCGAGCAGTACTTC	CSVELGSEQYF
TRBV5-1	TRBJ2-7	14	NA	NA	TGCGCCAGCAGCTTCGCGACGGGAACCTACGAGCAGTACTTC	CASSFATGTYEQYF